This is a list of T cell receptor beta chains from one sample in a study of T cells in localized non-small cell lung cancer. The data were produced by immunoSEQ multiplex PCR, yet TCRdb's version contains in-frame clones alone and is incomplete. The sample has some 1,600 clones, roughly 19% seen once. The source was normal lung tissue next to the tumor, collected before any cancer treatment. The receptors stem from a male donor older than 55 with stage III squamous cell lung carcinoma. Each CDR3 is given with its conserved first and last residue. Each record gives: V gene, CDR3 length, J gene, D gene, clone size, CDR3 DNA, CDR3 protein. The D gene is left open where the match is weak. Not all rows give a size; the values are once, few, many and, for expanded clones, a class.

v_call: TRBV11-3; cdr3_length: 14; j_call: TRBJ2-3; d_call: TRBD1; clone_size: NA; cdr3_nt: TGTGCCAGCAGCCGCGACAGGGGCACAGATACGCAGTATTTT; cdr3_aa: CASSRDRGTDTQYF
v_call: TRBV30; cdr3_length: 14; j_call: TRBJ1-1; d_call: NA; clone_size: hyperexpanded; cdr3_nt: TGTGCCTGGAGTGCCACAGGGTACAGCACTGAAGCTTTCTTT; cdr3_aa: CAWSATGYSTEAFF
v_call: TRBV6-8; cdr3_length: 15; j_call: TRBJ2-1; d_call: TRBD2; clone_size: NA; cdr3_nt: TGTGCCAGCGATCGGCAGGCTAGCGGACCGAATGAGCAGTTCTTC; cdr3_aa: CASDRQASGPNEQFF
v_call: TRBV6-8; cdr3_length: 14; j_call: TRBJ1-1; d_call: NA; clone_size: few; cdr3_nt: TGTGCCAGCAGTTACCGGGTTCAAGGCACTGAAGCTTTCTTT; cdr3_aa: CASSYRVQGTEAFF
v_call: TRBV5-1; cdr3_length: 16; j_call: TRBJ2-3; d_call: NA; clone_size: NA; cdr3_nt: TGCGCCAGCAGCCCCTTGACGGGGAGCCCCACAGATACGCAGTATTTT; cdr3_aa: CASSPLTGSPTDTQYF
v_call: TRBV6-8; cdr3_length: 13; j_call: TRBJ1-6; d_call: TRBD1; clone_size: few; cdr3_nt: TGTGCCAGCAGCAGGGGGGATGTTTCACCCCTCCACTTT; cdr3_aa: CASSRGDVSPLHF
v_call: TRBV30; cdr3_length: 14; j_call: TRBJ2-7; d_call: TRBD1; clone_size: NA; cdr3_nt: TGTGCCTGGAGTGCCGGGACAGTGCATTACGAGCAGTACTTC; cdr3_aa: CAWSAGTVHYEQYF
v_call: TRBV9; cdr3_length: 15; j_call: TRBJ2-2; d_call: TRBD2; clone_size: NA; cdr3_nt: TGTGCCAGCAGCGTAACTAGCGGGGTTATCGGGGAGCTGTTTTTT; cdr3_aa: CASSVTSGVIGELFF
v_call: TRBV5-1; cdr3_length: 19; j_call: TRBJ2-2; d_call: TRBD1; clone_size: NA; cdr3_nt: TGCGCCAGCAGCTTGGCCCCTACCGGGACAGGGATCGGCACCGGGGAGCTGTTTTTT; cdr3_aa: CASSLAPTGTGIGTGELFF
v_call: TRBV9; cdr3_length: 16; j_call: TRBJ2-1; d_call: NA; clone_size: few; cdr3_nt: TGTGCCAGCACGTCATCGGGGCCCGTTTACTACAATGAGCAGTTCTTC; cdr3_aa: CASTSSGPVYYNEQFF
v_call: TRBV1; cdr3_length: 17; j_call: TRBJ1-4; d_call: NA; clone_size: NA; cdr3_nt: TGCGCCAGCAGCCAAGGAGGTAGCAGGGGAACTAATGAAAAACTGTTTTTT; cdr3_aa: CASSQGGSRGTNEKLFF
v_call: TRBV5-1; cdr3_length: 15; j_call: TRBJ2-1; d_call: TRBD1; clone_size: few; cdr3_nt: TGCGCCAGCAGCACTTCGGACAGGGCCCACAATGAGCAGTTCTTC; cdr3_aa: CASSTSDRAHNEQFF
v_call: TRBV5-1; cdr3_length: 14; j_call: TRBJ1-1; d_call: NA; clone_size: NA; cdr3_nt: TGCGCCAGCAGCTCCGAGGGAGGGCTCGCTGAAGCTTTCTTT; cdr3_aa: CASSSEGGLAEAFF
v_call: TRBV29-1; cdr3_length: 16; j_call: TRBJ2-6; d_call: NA; clone_size: NA; cdr3_nt: TGCAGCGTTGCGGTAGCAGTCCTCTCTGGGGCCAACGTCCTGACTTTC; cdr3_aa: CSVAVAVLSGANVLTF
v_call: TRBV11-3; cdr3_length: 15; j_call: TRBJ1-1; d_call: NA; clone_size: NA; cdr3_nt: TGTGCCAGCAGCTGGACACAGGGACAGAACACTGAAGCTTTCTTT; cdr3_aa: CASSWTQGQNTEAFF
v_call: TRBV10-2; cdr3_length: 14; j_call: TRBJ2-3; d_call: TRBD2; clone_size: NA; cdr3_nt: TGCGCCAGCAGAAGCGGGACCCTCACAGATACGCAGTATTTT; cdr3_aa: CASRSGTLTDTQYF
v_call: TRBV11-3; cdr3_length: 15; j_call: TRBJ1-3; d_call: NA; clone_size: large; cdr3_nt: TGTGCCAGCAGCCGGGAGGGGGGCTCTGGAAACACCATATATTTT; cdr3_aa: CASSREGGSGNTIYF
v_call: TRBV11-3; cdr3_length: 14; j_call: TRBJ1-4; d_call: NA; clone_size: medium-sized; cdr3_nt: TGTGCCAGCAGCTTAAGACAGACCGATGAAAAACTGTTTTTT; cdr3_aa: CASSLRQTDEKLFF
v_call: TRBV10-2; cdr3_length: 14; j_call: TRBJ1-5; d_call: TRBD1; clone_size: once; cdr3_nt: TGCGCCAGCACAGGACAGGGGGGCAATCAGCCCCAGCATTTT; cdr3_aa: CASTGQGGNQPQHF
v_call: TRBV7-4; cdr3_length: 13; j_call: TRBJ2-1; d_call: NA; clone_size: NA; cdr3_nt: TGTGCCAGCAGCCCTCTGGGGGATGATGAGCAGTTCTTC; cdr3_aa: CASSPLGDDEQFF
v_call: TRBV11-3; cdr3_length: 16; j_call: TRBJ2-1; d_call: TRBD2; clone_size: few; cdr3_nt: TGTGCCAGCAGCTTGGGGTTTAGCGGGGCTTACAATGAGCAGTTCTTC; cdr3_aa: CASSLGFSGAYNEQFF
v_call: TRBV11-3; cdr3_length: 18; j_call: TRBJ1-5; d_call: TRBD1; clone_size: many; cdr3_nt: TGTGCCAGCAGCCCCTATGACACAGGGGCCCCCGTGGCGCGGCCCCAGCATTTT; cdr3_aa: CASSPYDTGAPVARPQHF
v_call: TRBV11-3; cdr3_length: 15; j_call: TRBJ2-2; d_call: TRBD1; clone_size: NA; cdr3_nt: TGTGCCAGCAGCTCCCCCCGGACAGGAGCCGGGGAGCTGTTTTTT; cdr3_aa: CASSSPRTGAGELFF
v_call: TRBV9; cdr3_length: 16; j_call: TRBJ2-3; d_call: TRBD2; clone_size: large; cdr3_nt: TGTGCCAGCAGCCCCGGGGCTAGCGGGGCCACAGATACGCAGTATTTT; cdr3_aa: CASSPGASGATDTQYF
v_call: TRBV19; cdr3_length: 13; j_call: TRBJ1-1; d_call: NA; clone_size: medium-sized; cdr3_nt: TGTGCCAGTGACTCCGGGTTGAGGACTGAAGCTTTCTTT; cdr3_aa: CASDSGLRTEAFF
v_call: TRBV11-3; cdr3_length: 14; j_call: TRBJ1-1; d_call: TRBD1; clone_size: medium-sized; cdr3_nt: TGTGCCAGCAGCTTAACAGGGGTTAACACTGAAGCTTTCTTT; cdr3_aa: CASSLTGVNTEAFF
v_call: TRBV6-8; cdr3_length: 15; j_call: TRBJ2-6; d_call: NA; clone_size: NA; cdr3_nt: TGTGCCAGCAGTTACGATCTCCCTGGGGCCAACGTCCTGACTTTC; cdr3_aa: CASSYDLPGANVLTF
v_call: TRBV11-3; cdr3_length: 15; j_call: TRBJ2-6; d_call: NA; clone_size: hyperexpanded; cdr3_nt: TGTGCCAGCAGCTCGTCCCTCCCTGGGGCCAACGTCCTGACTTTC; cdr3_aa: CASSSSLPGANVLTF
v_call: TRBV29-1; cdr3_length: 16; j_call: TRBJ2-5; d_call: NA; clone_size: NA; cdr3_nt: TGCAGCGGAACAGGGGGGAGGGTGTTAGGGAAAGAGACCCAGTACTTC; cdr3_aa: CSGTGGRVLGKETQYF
v_call: TRBV6-8; cdr3_length: 15; j_call: TRBJ2-4; d_call: NA; clone_size: NA; cdr3_nt: TGTGCCAGCAGTCCCAGGGAACAGGGAGGCGACATTCAGTACTTC; cdr3_aa: CASSPREQGGDIQYF
v_call: TRBV29-1; cdr3_length: 12; j_call: TRBJ1-1; d_call: TRBD1; clone_size: large; cdr3_nt: TGCAGCGGGACAGGGCTTGTCACTGAAGCTTTCTTT; cdr3_aa: CSGTGLVTEAFF
v_call: TRBV19; cdr3_length: 14; j_call: TRBJ2-7; d_call: TRBD1; clone_size: large; cdr3_nt: TGTGCCAGTAGCCGATTCGACTGGGACAGCGAGCAGTACTTC; cdr3_aa: CASSRFDWDSEQYF
v_call: TRBV13; cdr3_length: 15; j_call: TRBJ2-7; d_call: TRBD2; clone_size: large; cdr3_nt: TGTGCCAGCAGCTTAGGGACTAGCGGGGGCTACGAGCAGTACTTC; cdr3_aa: CASSLGTSGGYEQYF
v_call: TRBV12-5; cdr3_length: 12; j_call: TRBJ2-4; d_call: NA; clone_size: few; cdr3_nt: TGTGCTAGTGGCCCAGGCGGGAACATTCAGTACTTC; cdr3_aa: CASGPGGNIQYF
v_call: TRBV14; cdr3_length: 13; j_call: TRBJ2-7; d_call: NA; clone_size: NA; cdr3_nt: TGTGCCAGCAGCCGTCAACACAACTACGAGCAGTACTTC; cdr3_aa: CASSRQHNYEQYF
v_call: TRBV9; cdr3_length: 15; j_call: TRBJ1-4; d_call: NA; clone_size: few; cdr3_nt: TGTGCCAGCAGTGAAGAGGGGACGGGCAATGAAAAACTGTTTTTT; cdr3_aa: CASSEEGTGNEKLFF
v_call: TRBV6-7; cdr3_length: 13; j_call: TRBJ2-3; d_call: NA; clone_size: NA; cdr3_nt: TGTGCCAGCTCTTCCAGGGACACAGATACGCAGTATTTT; cdr3_aa: CASSSRDTDTQYF
v_call: TRBV11-3; cdr3_length: 16; j_call: TRBJ2-5; d_call: NA; clone_size: few; cdr3_nt: TGTGCCAGCCAAGGACTCGGAGGAGGTCGGGAAGAGACCCAGTACTTC; cdr3_aa: CASQGLGGGREETQYF
v_call: TRBV23-1; cdr3_length: 16; j_call: TRBJ1-6; d_call: NA; clone_size: NA; cdr3_nt: TGCGCCAGCAGTCCGCTATCCATCGGACATAATTCACCCCTCCACTTT; cdr3_aa: CASSPLSIGHNSPLHF
v_call: TRBV6-8; cdr3_length: 13; j_call: TRBJ1-1; d_call: TRBD1; clone_size: medium-sized; cdr3_nt: TGTGCCATCAGTGCAGGGGGGTTCGCTGAAGCTTTCTTT; cdr3_aa: CAISAGGFAEAFF
v_call: TRBV11-3; cdr3_length: 14; j_call: TRBJ2-7; d_call: NA; clone_size: few; cdr3_nt: TGTGCCAGCAGCCGGACCGACACAGGGTACGAGCAGTACTTC; cdr3_aa: CASSRTDTGYEQYF
v_call: TRBV6-8; cdr3_length: 14; j_call: TRBJ2-3; d_call: NA; clone_size: NA; cdr3_nt: TGTGCCAGCAGTCCGGACTATGGGACAGATACGCAGTATTTT; cdr3_aa: CASSPDYGTDTQYF
v_call: TRBV6-8; cdr3_length: 15; j_call: TRBJ2-3; d_call: NA; clone_size: NA; cdr3_nt: TGTGCCAGCAGTTTCCTGGGGGACCTCCTAGATACGCAGTATTTT; cdr3_aa: CASSFLGDLLDTQYF
v_call: TRBV15; cdr3_length: 14; j_call: TRBJ1-2; d_call: NA; clone_size: NA; cdr3_nt: TGTGCCACCAGCAGGGGGGCCAATTCTGATGGCTACACCTTC; cdr3_aa: CATSRGANSDGYTF
v_call: TRBV11-3; cdr3_length: 14; j_call: TRBJ2-7; d_call: NA; clone_size: NA; cdr3_nt: TGTGCCAGCAGCCCTAGCTGGGCGGGCTACGAGCAGTACTTC; cdr3_aa: CASSPSWAGYEQYF
v_call: TRBV6-8; cdr3_length: 15; j_call: TRBJ2-3; d_call: NA; clone_size: NA; cdr3_nt: TGTGCCAGCAGACCCTCCGGGGGAAAGACAGATACGCAGTATTTT; cdr3_aa: CASRPSGGKTDTQYF
v_call: TRBV30; cdr3_length: 15; j_call: TRBJ2-7; d_call: TRBD2; clone_size: NA; cdr3_nt: TGTGCCTGGAGGCCTAGCGGGGGCTCCTCCTACGAGCAGTACTTC; cdr3_aa: CAWRPSGGSSYEQYF
v_call: TRBV19; cdr3_length: 14; j_call: TRBJ2-2; d_call: NA; clone_size: NA; cdr3_nt: TGTGCCAGTTCCGGGACACATGACACCGGGGAGCTGTTTTTT; cdr3_aa: CASSGTHDTGELFF